The rows below give T cell receptor beta chains drawn from one sample of a study of T cell responses to AZD1222 COVID-19 vaccine. Libraries were prepared by immunoSEQ multiplex PCR; TCRdb keeps only in-frame clonotypes and omits some of them. The repertoire holds 95,000 to 150,000 clones, with about nine tenths as singletons. Sequenced here: peripheral blood, sampled on day 0 of AZD1222 vaccination. Source of these receptors: an adult in good health. Each CDR3 is given without its conserved first and last residue. Fields, in order: V gene, J gene, CDR3 protein.

TRBV29-1	TRBJ2-7	SVGDGTGSDEQY
TRBV30	TRBJ2-1	AWSPPSGSNNEQF
TRBV6-5	TRBJ1-6	ASSYNGPNSPLH
TRBV3-1/TRBV3-2	TRBJ1-3	ASSLQGNTIY
TRBV7-2	TRBJ2-7	ASSFSYEQY
TRBV7-2	TRBJ2-7	ASSAETGPREQY
TRBV5-1	TRBJ2-1	ASSSRTSGNYNEQF
TRBV19	TRBJ2-3	ASSVTGRRDTQY
TRBV27	TRBJ2-3	ASSLGLAGGPGTDTQY
TRBV5-1	TRBJ2-5	ASSLEQPFQETQY
TRBV28	TRBJ2-7	ASTYSSGNEQY
TRBV19	TRBJ2-1	ASSPTSGSYNEQF
TRBV28	TRBJ2-7	ASSKTGPYEQY
TRBV7-2	TRBJ2-7	ASSISSGSRGSYEQY